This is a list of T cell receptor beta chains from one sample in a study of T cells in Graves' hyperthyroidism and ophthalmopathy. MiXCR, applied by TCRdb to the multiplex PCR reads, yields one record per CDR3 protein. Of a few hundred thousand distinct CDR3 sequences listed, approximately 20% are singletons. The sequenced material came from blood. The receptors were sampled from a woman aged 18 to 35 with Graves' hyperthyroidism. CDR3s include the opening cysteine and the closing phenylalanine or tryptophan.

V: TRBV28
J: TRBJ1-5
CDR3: CASNTARNQPQHF

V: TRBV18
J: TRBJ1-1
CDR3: CASSPRTDEAFF

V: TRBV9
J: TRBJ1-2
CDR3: CASSANQGEDYGYTF

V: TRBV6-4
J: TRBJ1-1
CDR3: CASRSNPRQGRTDATEAFF

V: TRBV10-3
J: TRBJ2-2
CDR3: CAISESLRSGTGELFF

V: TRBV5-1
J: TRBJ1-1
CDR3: CASSLGTGSTEAFF

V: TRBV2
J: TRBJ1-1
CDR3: CASSEQGTGRTEAFF

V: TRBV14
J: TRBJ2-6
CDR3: CASSLLSSGANVLTF

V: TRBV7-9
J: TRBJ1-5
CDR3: CASSPTGDLTQHF

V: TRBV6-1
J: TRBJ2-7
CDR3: CASRSGEDSYEQYF

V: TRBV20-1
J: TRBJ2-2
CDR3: CSARDPRRDTGELFF

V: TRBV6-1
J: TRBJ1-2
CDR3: CASSPWGQGGNYGYTF

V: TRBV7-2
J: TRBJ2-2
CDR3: CASKPPLAGAWGELFF

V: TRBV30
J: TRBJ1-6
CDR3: CAQGRDNSPLHF

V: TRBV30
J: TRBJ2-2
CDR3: CASLTPGLAGGLGELFF

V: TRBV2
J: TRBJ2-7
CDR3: CASSGVLYEQYF

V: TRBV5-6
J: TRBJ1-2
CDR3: CASSYPPSMTGNGYTF

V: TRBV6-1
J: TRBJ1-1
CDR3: CASRPLLGGYTEAFF

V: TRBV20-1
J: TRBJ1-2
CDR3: CSASQGSTGYTF

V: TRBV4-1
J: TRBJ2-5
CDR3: CASRPLTGDRDLSKTQYF

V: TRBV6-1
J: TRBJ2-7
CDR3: CASSEASGTGGAYEQYF

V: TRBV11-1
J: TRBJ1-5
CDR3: CASSLVGYGQPQHF

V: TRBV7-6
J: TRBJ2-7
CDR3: CASSFEQGPYEQYF

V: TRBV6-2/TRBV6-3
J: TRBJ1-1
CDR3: CASSYLGGNTEAFF

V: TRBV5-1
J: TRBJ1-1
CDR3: CASSLGGGHTEAFF

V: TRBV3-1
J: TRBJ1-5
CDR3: CASSQVVGQPQHF

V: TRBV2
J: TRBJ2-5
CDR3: CASSEFAGVSETQYF

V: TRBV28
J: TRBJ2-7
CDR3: CASSPLEGASYEQYF

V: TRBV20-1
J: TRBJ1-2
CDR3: CSARAFLYGAYGYTF

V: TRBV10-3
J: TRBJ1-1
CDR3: CAISEPSRRGATEAFF

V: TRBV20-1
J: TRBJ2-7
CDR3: CSAFGTASYEQYF

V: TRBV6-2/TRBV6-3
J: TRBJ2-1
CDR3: CASSYSWTLAGGPRNEQFF

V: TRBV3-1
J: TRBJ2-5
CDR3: CASSQESNLLLGGETQYF

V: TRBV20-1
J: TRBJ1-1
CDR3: CSARVPRGNTEAFF

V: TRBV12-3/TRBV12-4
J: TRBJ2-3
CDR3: CASSLDARRPSGTQYF

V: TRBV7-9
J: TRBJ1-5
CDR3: CASSSDPGMDQPQHF

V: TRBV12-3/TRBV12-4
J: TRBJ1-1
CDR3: CASSFFPRTNTEAFF

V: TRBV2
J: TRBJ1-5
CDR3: CASSGQGAVQPQHF

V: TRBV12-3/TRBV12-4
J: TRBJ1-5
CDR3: CASSPDKGYDQPQHF

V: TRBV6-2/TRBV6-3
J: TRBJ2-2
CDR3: CASSYSAERTGELFF

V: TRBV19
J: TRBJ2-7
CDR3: CASSIDGTGRNEQYF

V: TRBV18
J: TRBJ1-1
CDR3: CASSPLSVNTEAFF

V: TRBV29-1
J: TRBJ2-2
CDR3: CSVGARGELFF

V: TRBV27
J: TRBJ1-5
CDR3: CASSRHQGQPQHF